The T cell receptor beta chain under discussion was sequenced for a study of human T cells and chemical hapten exposure. About the study: 0.01% DPC was applied to the upper back in patch tests, which were read at 6 days.

Germline-derived CDR1 and CDR2 are SQVTM and ANQGSEA. Trimming left V 4 bases short and J 5 bases short, with 14 bases between. The CDR3 has 13 amino acids. The time point is: patch test 1, 2 weeks after DPC sensitization. Treatment meaning: therapeutic diphenylcyclopropenone sensitization with weekly scalp DPC. Patch tests were applied only after blood draws. Methods used by the authors: The median was roughly 95,000 TCRs per sample, ranging roughly 23,224 to 750,000. One entry per CDR3 protein, called by TCRdb with MiXCR from the RACE reads. The V and J calls were determined by TCRdb, not by the authors. The sample includes around 190,000 distinct CDR3 sequences, around 24% of them seen just once.

This TCR was recovered from a woman in her forties or fifties with alopecia areata. Some clones in this sample may be carry-over from other donors' samples. The chain is built from TRBV29-1 and TRBJ1-1; no clear D gene. This material consisted of whole blood, taken in connection with sensitization to the hapten diphenylcyclopropenone (DPC). Here the CDR3 DNA reads TGCAGCGTTGTTATGGCCCGCGGGACTGAAGCTTTCTTT. It translates to CSVVMARGTEAFF.